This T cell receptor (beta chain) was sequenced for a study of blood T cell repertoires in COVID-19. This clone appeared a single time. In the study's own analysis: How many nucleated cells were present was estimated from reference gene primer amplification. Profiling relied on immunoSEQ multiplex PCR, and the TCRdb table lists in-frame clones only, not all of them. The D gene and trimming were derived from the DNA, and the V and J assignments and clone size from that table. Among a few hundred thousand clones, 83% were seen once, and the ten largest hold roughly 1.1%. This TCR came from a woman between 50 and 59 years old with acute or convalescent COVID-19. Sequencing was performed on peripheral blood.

In DNA, the CDR3 is TGTGCCAGCAGTCCAACGGACAGCTCTGGAAACACCATATATTTT. Protein product: CASSPTDSSGNTIYF. J is TRBJ1-3 and V is TRBV6-6; D is perhaps TRBD1 (6 bases). The CDR3 has 15 amino acids. Between the trimmed V and J ends, which lost 5 bases and 0 bases, there was a span of 11 bases. CDR1 and CDR2 (germline): MNHNY, SVGAGI (reference sequence).